The 15 T cell receptor beta chains below come from one sample, sequenced in a study of T cell responses to AZD1222 COVID-19 vaccine. Generated by immunoSEQ multiplex PCR, the TCRdb table keeps only in-frame clones and is missing some. The sample consists of 150,000 to 160,000 clones, 90% of them appearing once. Here the sequenced sample was peripheral blood, taken 28 days after the second AZD1222 dose. The source of these receptors is an adult who received the AZD1222 COVID-19 vaccine.

The chain couples TRBV19 to TRBJ2-5; TRBD1 might be the D (5 bases). Trimming cost V 5 bases and J 3 bases, with 10 bases left between them. The CDR3 contains 13 residues. CDR1 is LNHDA and CDR2 is SQIVND in the germline V gene (reference sequence). The CDR3 protein is CASSQGSEETQYF. CDR3 in DNA: TGTGCCAGTAGTCAGGGATCGGAAGAGACCCAGTACTTC.

The J gene is TRBJ2-3, the V gene TRBV19; D is ambiguous. Looked up from germline, CDR1 is LNHDA and CDR2 is SQIVND (reference sequence). Trimming took off 5 bases at V and 0 bases at J, with 15 bases between the two ends. This CDR3 is built from 16 residues. CDR3 coding DNA: TGTGCCAGTAGTCTTCAGTCCCAAGCGAGCACAGATACGCAGTATTTT. It yields the protein CASSLQSQASTDTQYF. Combining the CDR3 with reference TRBV19 and TRBJ2-3 gives the whole variable domain DGGITQSPKYLFRKEGQNVTLSCEQNLNHDAMYWYRQDPGQGLRLIYYSQIVNDFQKGDIAEGYSVSREKKESFPLTVTSAQKNPTAFYLCASSLQSQASTDTQYFGPGTRLTVL.

The chain combines TRBV4-1 with TRBJ1-5; D uncertain. V lost 0 bases to trimming and J lost 5 bases, with 14 bases between them. CDR1 and CDR2 from the germline V gene are MGHRA and YSYEKL. The CDR3 covers 16 residues. CDR3 in amino acids: CASSQDLTPGDQPQHF. In DNA, the CDR3 is TGCGCCAGCAGCCAAGATCTCACCCCTGGGGATCAGCCCCAGCATTTT.

The chain recombines TRBV5-1 with TRBJ1-1, with D uncertain. The CDR3 consists of 14 residues. CDR1 SGHRS and CDR2 YFSETQ come from the germline V gene. V was trimmed by 4 bases and J by 3 bases, leaving 13 bases between them. CDR3 residues: CASSQGPGDTEAFF. CDR3 coding DNA: TGCGCCAGCAGCCAAGGACCCGGGGACACTGAAGCTTTCTTT.

The chain has TRBV19 and TRBJ2-1; D remains unclear. This CDR3 spans 13 amino acids. V lost 8 bases and J lost 2, with 10 bases in between. CDR1 and CDR2 from the germline V gene are LNHDA and SQIVND (reference sequence). Here the CDR3 reads CASSTTPYNEQFF. In nucleotides, the CDR3 is TGTGCCAGTTCGACCACCCCCTACAATGAGCAGTTCTTC.

This chain links TRBV27 with TRBJ2-7; possibly TRBD1 or TRBD2 for D (6 bases each). The CDR3 runs to 14 residues. Germline V CDR1 and CDR2: MNHEY, SMNVEV (reference sequence). V was shortened by 7 bases and J by 6 bases, with 19 bases between the two germline ends. In DNA form, the CDR3 reads TGTGCCAGCACCCAGGGTCGGGGGCTAGGCGAGCAGTACTTC. This translates into CASTQGRGLGEQYF.

The CDR3 reads CASRYGTYQETQYF. Here the CDR3 DNA reads TGTGCCAGCAGGTACGGGACTTACCAAGAGACCCAGTACTTC. The gene calls are TRBV3-1 (or the pseudogene TRBV3-2) and TRBJ2-5, with D possibly TRBD2 on 6 matching bases. CDR3 length equals 14 residues. CDR1 and CDR2 (germline): LGHDT, YNNKEL (reference sequence). V lost 6 bases and J lost 0, with 11 bases in between.

The chain recombines TRBV13 with TRBJ2-5; TRBD1 might be the D (5 bases). V was pared by 7 bases and J by 5 bases, with 14 bases between. From germline, CDR1 is PRHDT and CDR2 FYEKMQ (reference sequence). The CDR3 totals 13 residues. The CDR3 reads CASTSTVGETQYF. DNA for the CDR3: TGTGCCAGCACATCGACAGTAGGGGAGACCCAGTACTTC.

The chain combines TRBV11-2 with TRBJ2-3, with no clear D. V gave up 4 bases and J gave up 2 bases, with 7 bases separating them. This CDR3 is 13 amino acids long. Germline V CDR1 and CDR2: SGHAT, FQNNGV. The CDR3 nucleotides read TGTGCCAGCAGCTCAACTAACACAGATACGCAGTATTTT. This codes for CASSSTNTDTQYF.

The genes are TRBV7-2 and TRBJ2-7; no clear D. Per germline, CDR1 SGHTA and CDR2 FQGNSA. The V end lost 5 bases, the J end lost 5 bases, and 10 bases lay between the germline ends. This CDR3 is built from 12 residues. The CDR3 loop is CASSHGWDEQYF. The CDR3, as DNA: TGTGCCAGCAGCCACGGGTGGGACGAGCAGTACTTC. Complete variable domain (other parts from reference TRBV7-2 and TRBJ2-7): GAGVSQSPSNKVTEKGKDVELRCDPISGHTALYWYRQSLGQGLEFLIYFQGNSAPDKSGLPSDRFSAERTGGSVSTLTIQRTQQEDSAVYLCASSHGWDEQYFGPGTRLTVT.

A single count supports this clone. V usage is TRBV20-1 and J usage is TRBJ1-1, with D hard to call. Trimming removed 2 bases at V and 4 bases at J, with 2 bases between. This CDR3 comprises 10 residues. Germline assignment: CDR1 DFQATT and CDR2 SNEGSKA (reference sequence). The CDR3 is CSARLTEAFF. As DNA, the CDR3 is TGCAGTGCTAGACTCACTGAAGCTTTCTTT.

The chain carries TRBV6-6 and TRBJ1-2; 9 nucleotides agree with TRBD1. CDR1 and CDR2 (germline): MNHNY, SVGAGI (reference sequence). The CDR3 has 18 residues. Germline trimming cut 6 bases from V and 4 bases from J; bases unmatched to any gene: 18. CDR3 protein: CASRRQGVNFGNFYGYTF. The CDR3 DNA reads as TGTGCCAGCAGACGACAGGGGGTCAACTTCGGAAACTTCTATGGCTACACCTTC.

J is TRBJ1-2 and V is TRBV4-2; 8 bases match TRBD1. CDR1 is LGHNA, CDR2 YNFKEQ, per germline. CDR3 length: 16 amino acids. V was pared by 7 bases and J by 3 bases, with 13 bases of the junction left unmatched. CDR3 amino acids: CASTPGQGRSDYGYTF. In DNA, the CDR3 is TGTGCCAGCACCCCAGGACAGGGACGATCGGACTATGGCTACACCTTC.

This chain links TRBV18 with TRBJ2-5, with 10 bases identical to TRBD1. Trimming cost V 6 bases and J 2 bases; bases outside gene matches: 6. The CDR3 totals 15 residues. CDR1 and CDR2 (germline): KGHSH, LQKENI. DNA for the CDR3: TGTGCCAGCTCCCCGGGACAGGGGCGTCAAGAGACCCAGTACTTC. Protein: CASSPGQGRQETQYF.

The V gene is TRBV19, the J gene TRBJ1-3; D unclear. The germline V gene encodes CDR1 LNHDA and CDR2 SQIVND (reference sequence). This CDR3 region has 14 residues. The ends were cut back, 4 bases at V and 0 bases at J, with 7 bases in the middle. CDR3 protein: CASSNTGSGNTIYF. The DNA for the CDR3 is TGTGCCAGTAGTAACACCGGCTCTGGAAACACCATATATTTT.